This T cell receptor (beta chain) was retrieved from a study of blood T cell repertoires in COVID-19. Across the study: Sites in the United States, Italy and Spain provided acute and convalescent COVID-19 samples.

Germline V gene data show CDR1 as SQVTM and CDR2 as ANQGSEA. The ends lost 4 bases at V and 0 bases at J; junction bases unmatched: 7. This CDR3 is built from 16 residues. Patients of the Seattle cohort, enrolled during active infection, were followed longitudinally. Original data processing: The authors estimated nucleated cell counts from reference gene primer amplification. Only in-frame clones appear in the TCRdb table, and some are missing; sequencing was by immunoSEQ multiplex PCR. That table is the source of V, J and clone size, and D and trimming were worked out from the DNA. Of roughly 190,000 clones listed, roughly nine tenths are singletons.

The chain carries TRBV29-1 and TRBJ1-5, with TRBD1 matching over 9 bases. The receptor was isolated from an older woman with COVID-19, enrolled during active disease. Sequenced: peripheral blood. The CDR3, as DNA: TGCAGCGTTGGGGACAGGGAGGACGGTAGCAATCAGCCCCAGCATTTT. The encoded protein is CSVGDREDGSNQPQHF.